The rows below give T cell receptor beta chains drawn from one sample of a study of technical replicates of blood from a handful of donors. Repertoires were generated with immunoSEQ multiplex PCR, while TCRdb's copy carries only in-frame clones and drops some. The table has tens of thousands of clones, approximately 91% seen once. The sequenced sample was PBMCs. The receptors were gathered from a human donor in good health. Some clones in this sample may be carry-over from other donors' samples. The CDR3 runs from the conserved cysteine through the conserved F or W.

V gene	J gene	CDR3 protein
TRBV18	TRBJ2-1	CASSPPGPGAYNEQFF
TRBV7-6	TRBJ2-2	CASSLIWASGNTGELFF
TRBV7-2	TRBJ1-1	CASSLEGRVAAEAFF
TRBV4-1	TRBJ1-4	CASSKGRTTNEKLFF
TRBV2	TRBJ2-4	CASSDDFLAKNIQYF
TRBV14	TRBJ2-3	CASSQDRTSGGPDTQYF
TRBV19	TRBJ2-5	CASGSGGRETQYF
TRBV7-9	TRBJ1-3	CASSLRVTYSGNTIYF
TRBV4-2	TRBJ1-6	CASSRAAEINNSPLHF
TRBV2	TRBJ1-4	CASGGSEKLFF
TRBV6-6	TRBJ1-5	CASSDPGQGNQPQHF
TRBV4-1	TRBJ2-2	CASSPSRRSNTGELFF
TRBV10-3	TRBJ1-1	CAISGAGNTEAFF
TRBV4-1	TRBJ2-7	CASSLSGTAPYEQYF
TRBV4-2	TRBJ2-5	CASSHHRGVGEETQYF